The T cell receptor beta chain under discussion was sequenced for a study of CD4 T cells in relation to SARS-CoV-2 and coronaviruses. Assay used: immunoSEQ multiplex PCR; TCRdb lists only in-frame clones, some missing. Of more than 50,000 clones detected, 86% appear once; the ten largest clones hold 1.3% to 1.5%. Unexposed donor CD4+ T cells date from about 2011-2018, before the COVID-19 pandemic. V lost 6 bases and J 2 bases, leaving 17 bases between the germline ends. Germline V lookup: CDR1 SEHNR, CDR2 FQNEAQ (reference sequence). The CDR3 is 15 residues long. This sequence originates from a human donor in good health. Specimen: memory CD4+ T cells from PBMCs. V gene TRBV7-9 combines with J gene TRBJ2-7; D tentatively fits TRBD1 or TRBD2 (5 bases each). CDR3 sequence: CASRRVGTGPYEQYF. In DNA, the CDR3 is TGTGCCAGCAGGCGGGTTGGAACAGGTCCCTACGAGCAGTACTTC.